Below are 9 T cell receptor beta chains sequenced from a single sample in a study of T cell responses to AZD1222 COVID-19 vaccine. Clones were sequenced by immunoSEQ multiplex PCR, and TCRdb holds only the in-frame ones, with some missing. The sample consists of over 130,000 clones, more than 85% of them appearing once. The sequencing here drew on peripheral blood, taken 28 days after the second AZD1222 dose. The receptors originated from an adult who received the AZD1222 COVID-19 vaccine.

The V and J genes are TRBV19 and TRBJ2-7; TRBD1 matches at 9 bases. Trimming removed 1 base from V and 4 bases from J; junction bases left unmatched: 5. This CDR3 spans 15 amino acids. From germline, CDR1 is LNHDA and CDR2 SQIVND (reference sequence). The CDR3 bases are TGTGCCAGTAGTATAGCCGAGACAGGGGGGTACGAGCAGTACTTC. Encoded protein: CASSIAETGGYEQYF. Drawing the rest from reference TRBV19 and TRBJ2-7, the complete variable domain is DGGITQSPKYLFRKEGQNVTLSCEQNLNHDAMYWYRQDPGQGLRLIYYSQIVNDFQKGDIAEGYSVSREKKESFPLTVTSAQKNPTAFYLCASSIAETGGYEQYFGPGTRLTVT.

The V and J genes are TRBV19 and TRBJ2-1; 10 bases map to TRBD2. Germline-derived CDR1 and CDR2 are LNHDA and SQIVND (reference sequence). Germline trimming cut 3 bases from V and 5 bases from J; bases unmatched to any gene: 1. This CDR3 comprises 14 residues. CDR3 sequence: CASSIGTSDNEQFF. The CDR3 DNA reads as TGTGCCAGTAGTATCGGGACTAGCGACAATGAGCAGTTCTTC.

J is TRBJ2-1 and V is TRBV5-1; no clear D. The germline V gene has CDR1 SGHRS and CDR2 YFSETQ. The CDR3 has 15 amino acids. The V and J ends lost 1 base and 7 bases respectively, with 15 bases between them. The CDR3 DNA reads as TGCGCCAGCAGCTTGTACGGACCTAGGGTGAATGAGCAGTTCTTC. Translation: CASSLYGPRVNEQFF.

The rearrangement links TRBV9 to TRBJ2-2; 8 bases line up with TRBD2. Trimming took 0 bases from V and 7 from J; bases not matched to a gene: 8. The CDR3 contains 16 residues. Germline assignment: CDR1 SGDLS and CDR2 YYNGEE. The CDR3 nucleotides read TGTGCCAGCAGCGTAGCGACGGGAGGGATGGTCGGGGAGCTGTTTTTT. Translation gives CASSVATGGMVGELFF. The full variable domain, completed using reference TRBV9 and TRBJ2-2, is DSGVTQTPKHLITATGQRVTLRCSPRSGDLSVYWYQQSLDQGLQFLIQYYNGEERAKGNILERFSAQQFPDLHSELNLSSLELGDSALYFCASSVATGGMVGELFFGEGSRLTVL.

V usage is TRBV2 and J usage is TRBJ1-2, with 8 nucleotides matching TRBD1. The CDR3 sequence is 16 residues long. Trimming removed 7 bases from V and 0 bases from J; junction bases left unmatched: 10. In germline, CDR1 is SNHLY, CDR2 FYNNEI. This CDR3 is CASTLGQGHANYGYTF. The CDR3 DNA reads TGTGCCAGCACCCTAGGACAGGGCCACGCTAACTATGGCTACACCTTC. Using reference TRBV2 and TRBJ1-2 for the parts outside the CDR3, the full variable domain is EPEVTQTPSHQVTQMGQEVILRCVPISNHLYFYWYRQILGQKVEFLVSFYNNEISEKSEIFDDQFSVERPDGSNFTLKIRSTKLEDSAMYFCASTLGQGHANYGYTFGSGTRLTVV.

The V call is TRBV28, the J call TRBJ1-2; a weak D match, TRBD1 (6 bases). CDR1 and CDR2 (germline): MDHEN, SYDVKM. CDR3 length: 11 amino acids. Trimming shortened V by 6 bases and J by 6 bases, and 8 bases separated the two germline ends. Here the CDR3 reads CASRQGNGYTF. The CDR3, as DNA: TGTGCCAGCAGGCAGGGGAATGGCTACACCTTC.

The chain is built from TRBV5-1 and TRBJ1-1; 10 bases line up with TRBD1. Germline-derived CDR1 and CDR2 are SGHRS and YFSETQ. V lost 7 bases and J lost 0; bases outside the gene matches: 3. The CDR3 consists of 14 residues. This chain's CDR3 is CASETGGLNTEAFF. CDR3 in DNA: TGCGCCAGCGAGACAGGGGGCCTGAACACTGAAGCTTTCTTT.

V is TRBV18 and J is TRBJ1-3; no firm D call. The CDR3 has 12 amino acids. V lost 3 bases and J lost 8, with 8 bases in between. From germline, CDR1 is KGHSH and CDR2 LQKENI. CDR3 in DNA: TGTGCCAGCTCACCGGGCGGTCACACCATATATTTT. Protein product: CASSPGGHTIYF. Full variable domain (rest looked up from reference TRBV18 and TRBJ1-3): NAGVMQNPRHLVRRRGQEARLRCSPMKGHSHVYWYRQLPEEGLKFMVYLQKENIIDESGMPKERFSAEFPKEGPSILRIQQVVRGDSAAYFCASSPGGHTIYFGEGSWLTVV.

This clone was seen a single time. The genes are TRBV19 and TRBJ2-3; D gene ambiguous. The CDR3 runs 9 residues. Germline-derived CDR1 and CDR2 are LNHDA and SQIVND (reference sequence). V was pared by 7 bases and J by 7 bases, with 3 bases between. In nucleotides, the CDR3 is TGTGCCAGTACCCATACGCAGTATTTT. It yields the protein CASTHTQYF.